Following are 30 T cell receptor beta chains from one sample sequenced in a study of blood T cell repertoires in COVID-19. TCRdb's copy holds only in-frame clones and misses some; the assay was immunoSEQ multiplex PCR. The sample lists 93,000 or so clones, about four fifths seen once, with about 12% in the top ten. The specimen was peripheral blood. These receptors were collected from a human donor in a cohort sampled during active COVID-19.

The V and J genes are TRBV3-1 (or the pseudogene TRBV3-2) and TRBJ1-1, with D maybe TRBD1 (5 bases). Between the trimmed V and J ends, which lost 4 bases and 2 bases, there was a span of 11 bases. CDR1 and CDR2 (germline): LGHDT, YNNKEL (reference sequence). The CDR3 runs 14 residues. CDR3 nucleotides: TGTGCCAGCAGCCTATGGGGCGGAAACACTGAAGCTTTCTTT. Translation gives CASSLWGGNTEAFF.

The gene calls are TRBV10-3 and TRBJ1-4, with a possible D match to TRBD1 (5 bases). V lost 4 bases and J 8 bases, leaving 14 bases between the germline ends. The germline V gene has CDR1 ENHRY and CDR2 SYGVKD. The CDR3 is 14 amino acids. CDR3 DNA sequence: TGTGCCATCAGTGTTGAGGGCCGGGGGGAAAAACTGTTTTTT. Protein: CAISVEGRGEKLFF.

CDR3 residues: CASSYGTDTEAFF. The CDR3 DNA reads TGTGCCAGCTCATACGGGACAGACACTGAAGCTTTCTTT. The V call is TRBV18, the J call TRBJ1-1; 7 nucleotides match TRBD1. This CDR3 is 13 amino acids long. Per germline, CDR1 KGHSH and CDR2 LQKENI. V was pared by 5 bases and J by 3 bases, with 3 bases of the junction left unmatched.

The chain links TRBV11-2 to TRBJ1-4, with D unresolved. The CDR3 is made up of 16 amino acids. CDR1 and CDR2 from the germline V gene are SGHAT and FQNNGV. Trimming shortened V by 5 bases and J by 2 bases, and 15 bases separated the two germline ends. Written as DNA, the CDR3 is TGTGCCAGCAGCCACGGGATTGGGTCGACTAATGAAAAACTGTTTTTT. Its protein product is CASSHGIGSTNEKLFF.

The chain has TRBV6-2 or TRBV6-3 and TRBJ2-7; weak D call: TRBD1 (6 bases). In germline, CDR1 is MNHEY, CDR2 SVGEGT. The CDR3 covers 18 residues. The ends were cut back, 5 bases at V and 0 bases at J, with 23 bases in the middle. The DNA for the CDR3 is TGTGCCAGCAGTATCCCCCCCACGGACAGTCCCTACTCCTACGAGCAGTACTTC. It translates to CASSIPPTDSPYSYEQYF.

This clone was counted a single time. The V gene is TRBV7-8, the J gene TRBJ1-2; D is unresolved. Germline CDR1 is SGHVS and CDR2 is FQNEAQ. The CDR3 contains 14 residues. V lost 1 base, J lost 7 bases, and 13 bases lay in between. DNA for the CDR3: TGTGCCAGCAGCTTAGTTCTGGCCACCCGTGGCTACACCTTC. This translates into CASSLVLATRGYTF.

The chain employs TRBV25-1 and TRBJ2-1, with 7 nucleotides matching TRBD1. This CDR3 has 12 amino acids. Germline lookup yields CDR1 MGHDK and CDR2 SYGVNS. The V gene end was trimmed by 4 bases and the J gene end by 13 bases; junction bases not matched to a gene: 7. As DNA, the CDR3 is TGTGCCAGCAGTGCCCGGGACAGTCAACAGTTCTTC. Translated, it gives CASSARDSQQFF.

This chain links TRBV5-6 with TRBJ1-5; a weak D match, TRBD1 (6 bases). The CDR3 has 14 residues. CDR1 is SGHDT and CDR2 is YYEEEE in the germline V gene. Trimming took off 4 bases at V and 6 bases at J, with 14 bases between the two ends. In nucleotides, the CDR3 is TGTGCCAGCAGCCTACCAGGGGCAGGTCAGCCCCAGCATTTT. It specifies CASSLPGAGQPQHF.

This chain joins TRBV5-5 and TRBJ2-5; TRBD1 might be the D (6 bases). Per germline, CDR1 SGHKS and CDR2 YYEKEE (reference sequence). The CDR3 is made up of 13 amino acids. Trimming pared 5 bases from V and 0 bases from J, leaving 8 bases between. The CDR3 region has the DNA TGTGCCAGCAGAAAGGGGGACCAAGAGACCCAGTACTTC. Translating it yields CASRKGDQETQYF.

This chain links TRBV6-5 with TRBJ1-2, with D uncertain. Germline V CDR1 and CDR2: MNHEY, SVGAGI. V lost 5 bases and J 5 bases, leaving 15 bases between the germline ends. The length of the CDR3 is 14 residues. The CDR3 reads CASSPDKGPYGYTF. Written as DNA, the CDR3 is TGTGCCAGCAGTCCCGACAAAGGCCCATATGGCTACACCTTC.

This rearrangement joins TRBV25-1 to TRBJ1-3; 7 bases are shared with TRBD1. The germline CDR1 and CDR2 sequences are MGHDK and SYGVNS. The CDR3 is 17 residues long. The J segment lost 2 bases and the V segment lost 3 bases, leaving 10 bases of the junction unmatched. As DNA, the CDR3 is TGTGCCAGCAGTGACGACCTCGAGGGGGCTACTGGAAACACCATATATTTT. It translates to CASSDDLEGATGNTIYF.

The chain has TRBV6-5 and TRBJ1-1, with a weak D call TRBD1 (6 bases). CDR1 MNHEY and CDR2 SVGAGI come from the germline V gene. This CDR3 spans 13 amino acids. The germline V and J ends were trimmed by 8 bases and 2 bases, with 12 bases remaining between them. The CDR3 region is CASHRVFNTEAFF. DNA for the CDR3: TGTGCCAGCCACAGGGTTTTTAACACTGAAGCTTTCTTT.

This sequence joins TRBV10-3 and TRBJ2-5; 11 bases fit TRBD2. Germline V gene data show CDR1 as ENHRY and CDR2 as SYGVKD. With 3 bases clipped from V and 3 bases from J, the junction kept 9 bases outside the gene matches. The CDR3 sequence is 17 residues long. This CDR3 reads CAISDTNSGGAKETQYF. In DNA, the CDR3 is TGTGCCATCAGTGATACTAATAGCGGGGGGGCAAAAGAGACCCAGTACTTC.

Comments on this clone: Other DNA sequences of this sample code for an identical CDR3. This chain joins TRBV3-1 (or the pseudogene TRBV3-2) and TRBJ1-5, with 9 positions matching TRBD1. This CDR3 comprises 15 residues. After removal of 4 bases from V and 2 bases from J, the junction contained 3 bases not matched to a gene. Looked up from germline, CDR1 is LGHDT and CDR2 is YNNKEL (reference sequence). CDR3 DNA: TGTGCCAGCAGCCGGGGACAGGGTGGCAATCAGCCCCAGCATTTT. Amino acids: CASSRGQGGNQPQHF.

This chain links TRBV3-1 (or the pseudogene TRBV3-2) with TRBJ2-7; D remains unclear. This CDR3 is built from 13 residues. V was pared by 4 bases and J by 0 bases, with 7 bases between. The germline V gene has CDR1 LGHDT and CDR2 YNNKEL (reference sequence). CDR3: CASSRPSSYEQYF. CDR3 DNA sequence: TGTGCCAGCAGCCGTCCCAGCTCCTACGAGCAGTACTTC.

The chain employs TRBV11-2 and TRBJ1-1; D remains unclear. In germline, CDR1 is SGHAT, CDR2 FQNNGV. The CDR3 sequence is 11 residues long. The V and J ends lost 1 base and 11 bases respectively, with 8 bases between them. CDR3 DNA: TGTGCCAGCAGCTTAGTTTCCGAGGCTTTCTTT. Translated, it gives CASSLVSEAFF.

V gene TRBV5-1 combines with J gene TRBJ1-2, with D tentatively TRBD1 (6 bases). V shed 2 bases and J shed 8 bases, with 16 bases lying between them. Germline V CDR1 and CDR2: SGHRS, YFSETQ. CDR3 length: 14 residues. The CDR3 nucleotides read TGCGCCAGCAGCTTAAAGGGGGAGCTTTCCGGCTACACCTTC. Protein: CASSLKGELSGYTF. Full variable domain (outside the CDR3, taken from reference TRBV5-1 and TRBJ1-2): KAGVTQTPRYLIKTRGQQVTLSCSPISGHRSVSWYQQTPGQGLQFLFEYFSETQRNKGNFPGRFSGRQFSNSRSEMNVSTLELGDSALYLCASSLKGELSGYTFGSGTRLTVV.

This clone is a singleton in its sample. The rearrangement uses TRBV5-5 and TRBJ1-1; D unresolved. V was clipped by 2 bases and J by 1 base, with 6 bases between them. The CDR3 extends over 13 amino acids. Germline CDR1 reads SGHKS; CDR2 reads YYEKEE (reference sequence). CDR3 DNA sequence: TGTGCCAGCAGCTTCACACAGAACACTGAAGCTTTCTTT. Amino acid sequence: CASSFTQNTEAFF.

The rearrangement links TRBV2 to TRBJ2-1; D uncertain. V gave up 1 base and J gave up 15 bases, with 13 bases separating them. Germline CDR1 SNHLY, CDR2 FYNNEI. CDR3 length: 12 residues. CDR3 coding DNA: TGTGCCAGCAGTGAAGGACTCCTCTACTGGTTCTTC. It encodes CASSEGLLYWFF.

The V call is TRBV5-5, the J call TRBJ2-7; D perhaps matches TRBD2 (7 bases). The CDR3 totals 15 residues. The V gene's germline CDR1 is SGHKS and CDR2 YYEKEE (reference sequence). The ends were cut back, 0 bases at V and 8 bases at J, with 18 bases in the middle. CDR3 residues: CASSLDWGGQVKQYF. CDR3 sequence (DNA): TGTGCCAGCAGCTTGGATTGGGGGGGCCAAGTCAAGCAGTACTTC.

This clone was counted only a few times. This rearrangement joins TRBV19 to TRBJ1-5; possible D gene TRBD1, 6 bases. The germline V and J ends were trimmed by 3 bases and 0 bases, with 12 bases remaining between them. This CDR3 contains 16 residues. The germline V gene encodes CDR1 LNHDA and CDR2 SQIVND (reference sequence). CDR3 nucleotide sequence: TGTGCCAGTAGTATTTGGGACACCTTTAGCAATCAGCCCCAGCATTTT. Protein sequence: CASSIWDTFSNQPQHF.

The V and J genes are TRBV7-9 and TRBJ2-5; the D gene is possibly TRBD2 (6 bases). There are 14 residues in the CDR3. Germline V CDR1 and CDR2: SEHNR, FQNEAQ (reference sequence). V was clipped by 5 bases and J by 4 bases, with 14 bases between them. In DNA form, the CDR3 reads TGTGCCAGCAGCCGGGGGTCGGTCGGAGAGACCCAGTACTTC. Protein product: CASSRGSVGETQYF.

The gene calls are TRBV19 and TRBJ2-2, with TRBD1 matching over 8 bases. Germline CDR1 is LNHDA and CDR2 is SQIVND (reference sequence). The CDR3 totals 15 residues. J was trimmed by 4 bases and V by 5 bases; bases with no gene match: 6. The CDR3 DNA reads TGTGCCAGTAGTGTGGACAGGGATGGCACCGGGGAGCTGTTTTTT. Amino acid sequence: CASSVDRDGTGELFF.

V usage is TRBV18 and J usage is TRBJ2-7, with TRBD2 matching 8 bases. The CDR3 length is 15 residues. V was clipped by 3 bases and J by 5 bases; unmatched bases: 9. Looked up from germline, CDR1 is KGHSH and CDR2 is LQKENI. Here the CDR3 reads CASSPNPGGANEQYF. The CDR3 DNA is TGTGCCAGCTCACCCAACCCGGGGGGGGCGAACGAGCAGTACTTC.

This sequence joins TRBV15 and TRBJ1-2, with D possibly TRBD1 on 6 matching bases. CDR3 size: 15 residues. Trimming shortened V by 3 bases and J by 3 bases, and 14 bases separated the two germline ends. Germline-derived CDR1 and CDR2 are LNHNV and YYDKDF (reference sequence). CDR3 DNA sequence: TGTGCCACCAGCAGGAAATACAGGGAATACTATGGCTACACCTTC. Amino acid sequence: CATSRKYREYYGYTF.

The CDR3 is CASRRDRVTTGELFF. Here the CDR3 DNA reads TGTGCCAGCAGGCGGGACAGGGTTACCACCGGGGAGCTGTTTTTT. V gene TRBV7-2 combines with J gene TRBJ2-2; 9 bases map to TRBD1. This CDR3 has 15 amino acids. The ends lost 6 bases at V and 4 bases at J; junction bases unmatched: 6. Germline assignment: CDR1 SGHTA and CDR2 FQGNSA. Based on the CDR3 plus reference TRBV7-2 and TRBJ2-2, the full variable domain is GAGVSQSPSNKVTEKGKDVELRCDPISGHTALYWYRQSLGQGLEFLIYFQGNSAPDKSGLPSDRFSAERTGGSVSTLTIQRTQQEDSAVYLCASRRDRVTTGELFFGEGSRLTVL.

This chain connects TRBV6-1 to TRBJ1-2; D may be TRBD1 (5 bases). The V and J ends lost 0 bases and 13 bases respectively, with 21 bases between them. The CDR3 runs 15 residues. Germline V gene lookup returns CDR1 MNHNS and CDR2 SASEGT. As DNA, the CDR3 is TGTGCCAGCAGTGAAGCGCTGGAGGGGTCCCGGCCCAGCACCTTC. It encodes CASSEALEGSRPSTF.

This clone was picked up a small number of times. The chain is built from TRBV3-1 (or the pseudogene TRBV3-2) and TRBJ2-3; a weak D match, TRBD1 (5 bases). The V gene lost 1 base and the J gene lost 2 bases, with 10 bases spanning the gap. The germline CDR1 and CDR2 sequences are LGHDT and YNNKEL (reference sequence). There are 15 residues in the CDR3. CDR3 amino acids: CASSQGPGPTDTQYF. CDR3 in DNA: TGTGCCAGCAGCCAAGGGCCAGGGCCCACAGATACGCAGTATTTT.

This clone was counted once. The rearrangement links TRBV12-5 to TRBJ2-2; 9 bases fit TRBD1. The J segment lost 6 bases and the V segment lost 1 base, leaving 3 bases of the junction unmatched. The CDR3 loop spans 15 amino acids. Germline V gene data show CDR1 as LGHNT and CDR2 as FRNRAP. The CDR3 bases are TGTGCTAGTGGTTTGGAACAGGGGGCACCCGGGGAGCTGTTTTTT. Translating gives CASGLEQGAPGELFF.

This clone showed up just once. This rearrangement joins TRBV28 to TRBJ2-7, with D possibly matching TRBD1 (5 bases). Germline V gene sequence: CDR1 MDHEN, CDR2 SYDVKM. Trimming took off 5 bases at V and 1 base at J, with 9 bases between the two ends. The CDR3 loop spans 13 amino acids. For the CDR3, the DNA is TGTGCCAGCAGTCAAGGGGATTCCTACGAGCAGTACTTC. Amino acids: CASSQGDSYEQYF.